The T cell receptor beta chain under discussion was sequenced for a study of T cell repertoires in cytomegalovirus infection. About the research overall: Indicated by public TCR beta signatures were CMV infection and matching HLA type.

Whole-study results and caveats: People with CMV and the relevant HLA were identified by cumulative public TCR beta family frequency. Dominating the ex vivo response were TCR beta clonotypes that were CMV-specific and HLA-C-restricted.

TCRdb reprocessed the reads with MiXCR, giving one entry per CDR3 protein. Among 200,000 to 300,000 distinct CDR3 sequences listed, roughly an eighth were seen once. V dropped 6 bases and J dropped 7 bases, with 13 bases sitting between them. The CDR3 is 12 residues long. Germline loops: CDR1 MDHEN, CDR2 SYDVKM. In its sample, this clonotype was seen many times. Its antigen is not known. This sequence was found in a human donor in good health (CMV status not recorded). Some clones in this sample may be carry-over from other donors' samples. The chain recombines TRBV28 with TRBJ2-7; D could derive from TRBD1 or TRBD2 (5 bases each). Sequencing was done on a sample of PBMCs. The CDR3 DNA is TGTGCCAGCAGCGCTTGGGACGGGGAGCAGTACTTC. Encoded protein: CASSAWDGEQYF.